This TCR beta chain comes out of a study of Ad26.COV2.S vaccination and SARS-CoV-2 variants. Whole-study context: The donor belonged to the COV1001 Ad26.COV2.S trial arm. Intramuscular Ad26.COV2.S doses were given once or twice, 56 days apart.

A note on this clone: Its antigen is as yet unknown.

Study-wide findings and caveats: The analyses of TCR breadth and depth may have understated the size of total T cell responses.

Sample treatment: 15 to 20 received Ad26.COV2.S at low or high dose, single or two shots; about five received placebo; per-sample allocation not given. Day 63 after the first vaccine or placebo injection was the time point for sampling. TCRdb's table, derived via immunoSEQ multiplex PCR, lists solely in-frame clones and lacks some. This table has roughly 700,000 clones, about 90% appearing once. V was clipped by 4 bases and J by 8 bases; unmatched bases: 9. The CDR3 has 15 residues. Germline lookup yields CDR1 MGHDK and CDR2 SYGVNS. This TCR came from a person between 18 and 65 years old who received the Ad26.COV2.S COVID-19 vaccine or a placebo. The chain recombines TRBV25-1 with TRBJ1-4, with TRBD1 identical over 8 bases. The sample consisted of peripheral blood, taken in a trial of Ad26.COV2.S vaccine versus placebo. In DNA form, the CDR3 reads TGTGCCAGCAGTGCACCAGGACAGGGTCGAGAAAAACTGTTTTTT. Translated, it gives CASSAPGQGREKLFF.